This paragraph covers one T cell receptor (beta chain) sequence. This clonotype has a handful of counts. Its antigen remains unidentified. One base away there is no much larger clone; base qualities are not given. Library method: RT-PCR. Sequencing relied on an Illumina HiSeq 2500. TCRdb took the public reads, trimmed them with fastp at Q25, ran MiXCR for clone calling and kept in-frame beta chains. One record per CDR3 amino acid sequence lists the most common genes and DNA. A total of fewer than 600,000 distinct CDR3 sequences appear in this sample, approximately 7.7% of them only once. The ten largest clones take up approximately 14% of the sample. The CDR3 has 16 amino acids, counting the end cysteine and phenylalanine. The CDR3 DNA has 48 bases and is translated from base 1. The germline ends are 12 bases apart after V is trimmed by 3 bases and J by 4 bases. CDR1 KGHDR and CDR2 SFDVKD are derived from the germline V gene.

These data originate in a study of response to subunit inactivated influenza vaccine (dated by TCRdb to about 2018). In the study overall: Deep quantitative T cell receptor repertoire profiling was used in the study to track responses to a trivalent subunit inactivated influenza vaccine. Points the paper makes about the study in general: According to the authors, only a limited number of new T cells may be recruited by each seasonal influenza vaccination.

The material was PBMCs from blood, obtained approximately 25 months after vaccination. This clonotype was sampled from a man aged 50-75 years who received an inactivated influenza vaccine. Donor details come from another sample of the same person, matched by shared clones. The sequence is built from TRBV24-1 and TRBJ2-6, with the D gene not confidently named. The DNA sequence is as follows: TGTGCCACCAGTGATCTGGGTCAGTCGGGGGCCAACGTCCTGACTTTC. This translates into CATSDLGQSGANVLTF.